The entry that follows covers one T cell receptor beta chain sequence. What it binds is unknown. This sequence may be a read error, since a much larger clone differs from it by one base. Three rounds of nested PCR, following a modified ARM-PCR protocol, produced the TCRbeta library. Via MiXCR, TCRdb re-called the multiplex PCR reads, giving one row per CDR3 protein. This table has roughly 93,000 distinct CDR3 sequences, around 71% appearing once. These data come from a study of tumor and adjacent non-tumor tissue in lung cancer. The overall study: On average, productive TCRbeta reads reached about 4.2 million per sample.

RNA was extracted from bulk tissue without any cell sorting. The germline gives CDR1 DFQATT, CDR2 SNEGSKA (reference sequence). The CDR3 has 13 residues. Study-wide findings and caveats: In normal lung, the top 100 clones were significantly more dominant than in tumor.

V and J are TRBV20-1 and TRBJ1-1, with unresolved D. The sequenced sample was lung tumor tissue. The receptor comes from a man aged 55 to 70 with non-small cell lung cancer. The CDR3 nucleotides read TGCAGTGCCCCCCGCCGGGTGAACATTGAAGCTTTCTTT. It translates to CSAPRRVNIEAFF.